One sample yielded the 24 T cell receptor beta chains listed below, sequenced in a study of T cell responses to AZD1222 COVID-19 vaccine (dated by TCRdb to the early 2020s). This sample's time point label indicates: baseline before first vaccination. Library construction relied on the immunoSEQ multiplex PCR assay. Not all clones reach the TCRdb copy of this immuneACCESS table, which keeps in-frame sequences only. Checked studies attribute under half of the gap to unresolved V genes and leave the rest unexplained. The sample yields 50,000 or so clones; about 90% were counted once. The ten largest clones take up approximately 14% of the sample. The specimen was peripheral blood, collected on day 0 of AZD1222 vaccination. Receptor source: an adult in good health.

Only one count was recorded for this clone. The junction differs from germline at one of its ends, possibly a read error. J is TRBJ2-5 and V is TRBV11-1; D remains ambiguous. This CDR3 is 12 amino acids long. CDR1 and CDR2 (germline): SGHAT, FQDESV (reference sequence). The CDR3 nucleotides are TGTGCCAGCAGCTTAGCGCAAGGGACCCAGTACTTC. Translated, it gives CASSLAQGTQYF.

V and J are TRBV7-6 and TRBJ2-1; TRBD2 matches 12 bases. Germline assignment: CDR1 SGHVS and CDR2 FNYEAQ. This CDR3 contains 20 residues. The trim removed 6 bases at V and 0 bases at J, leaving 15 bases unmatched. CDR3 in amino acids: CASSLGEGLAGYSSYNEQFF. CDR3 bases: TGTGCCAGCAGTTTGGGGGAGGGACTAGCGGGTTACAGCTCCTACAATGAGCAGTTCTTC.

The chain is built from TRBV11-3 and TRBJ1-3; D not certain. The V gene lost 2 bases and the J gene lost 4 bases, with 15 bases spanning the gap. From germline, CDR1 is SGHNT and CDR2 YENEEA. The CDR3 is 16 residues long. The chain's CDR3 is CASSLMSNDAGNTIYF. DNA of the CDR3: TGTGCCAGCAGCTTAATGTCGAACGATGCGGGAAACACCATATATTTT.

The chain combines TRBV7-9 with TRBJ1-4; TRBD1 is a possible D gene (5 bases). This CDR3 is built from 17 residues. CDR1 is SEHNR, CDR2 FQNEAQ, per germline (reference sequence). The V end was cut by 0 bases, the J end by 8 bases, with 19 bases between. In DNA, the CDR3 is TGTGCCAGCAGCTTAGCTGGACTCACGGGGCTCCGGGAAAAACTGTTTTTT. Amino acids: CASSLAGLTGLREKLFF.

This rearrangement joins TRBV2 to TRBJ2-1; D is possibly TRBD2 (6 bases). Trimming pared 2 bases from V and 8 bases from J, leaving 13 bases between. CDR3 length equals 14 residues. CDR1 and CDR2 (germline): SNHLY, FYNNEI. Here the CDR3 DNA reads TGTGCCAGCAGTGAATCCCGGGGGTCCGATGAGCAGTTCTTC. Translated: CASSESRGSDEQFF. The variable domain in full, completed from reference TRBV2 and TRBJ2-1, reads EPEVTQTPSHQVTQMGQEVILRCVPISNHLYFYWYRQILGQKVEFLVSFYNNEISEKSEIFDDQFSVERPDGSNFTLKIRSTKLEDSAMYFCASSESRGSDEQFFGPGTRLTVL.

This sequence joins TRBV5-6 and TRBJ1-5; 8 positions match TRBD1. This CDR3 is 16 amino acids long. Germline lookup yields CDR1 SGHDT and CDR2 YYEEEE. J was trimmed by 1 base and V by 4 bases; bases with no gene match: 7. CDR3 DNA sequence: TGTGCCAGCAGCCTATACCGGGACAGGAGCAATCAGCCCCAGCATTTT. As protein: CASSLYRDRSNQPQHF. Filled out from reference TRBV5-6 and TRBJ1-5, the complete variable domain reads DAGVTQSPTHLIKTRGQQVTLRCSPKSGHDTVSWYQQALGQGPQFIFQYYEEEERQRGNFPDRFSGHQFPNYSSELNVNALLLGDSALYLCASSLYRDRSNQPQHFGDGTRLSIL.

The genes are TRBV6-1 and TRBJ1-5; D gene uncertain. Germline CDR1 MNHNS, CDR2 SASEGT. With 2 bases removed from V and 10 bases from J, the gap between germline ends came to 9 bases. The CDR3 is made up of 12 amino acids. CDR3 DNA: TGTGCCAGCAGTGAAAGGCCGGGACCCCAGCATTTT. Encoded protein: CASSERPGPQHF.

The chain is built from TRBV7-2 and TRBJ2-7; the D is unclear. V lost 3 bases and J lost 0, with 6 bases in between. The germline V gene has CDR1 SGHTA and CDR2 FQGNSA. The CDR3 is made up of 13 amino acids. CDR3 sequence (DNA): TGTGCCAGCAGCTTCTATGGCTCCTACGAGCAGTACTTC. Amino acid sequence: CASSFYGSYEQYF. The full variable domain, in which reference TRBV7-2 and TRBJ2-7 provide the parts outside the CDR3, is GAGVSQSPSNKVTEKGKDVELRCDPISGHTALYWYRQSLGQGLEFLIYFQGNSAPDKSGLPSDRFSAERTGGSVSTLTIQRTQQEDSAVYLCASSFYGSYEQYFGPGTRLTVT.

Only one count was recorded for this clone. CDR3 residues: CASSLDPGGSTDTQYF. As DNA, the CDR3 is TGTGCCAGCAGCTTGGACCCAGGGGGGAGCACAGATACGCAGTATTTT. The rearrangement joins TRBV5-4 to TRBJ2-3, with D possibly being TRBD1 (7 bases). The CDR3 totals 16 residues. V lost 0 bases, J lost 0 bases, and 11 bases lay in between. Germline lookup yields CDR1 SGHNT and CDR2 YYREEE (reference sequence).

V and J are TRBV24-1 and TRBJ2-1, with 14 positions matching TRBD2. V lost 4 bases, J lost 3 bases, and 13 bases stayed unmatched. The CDR3 extends over 20 amino acids. Germline V gene lookup returns CDR1 KGHDR and CDR2 SFDVKD. CDR3 in amino acids: CATSDIPGTSGRKNYNEQFF. CDR3 in DNA: TGTGCCACCAGTGACATACCCGGGACTAGCGGGAGAAAGAACTACAATGAGCAGTTCTTC.

In this sample, this clone turned up once. The chain uses TRBV19 and TRBJ2-7; 9 bases line up with TRBD1. This CDR3 spans 15 amino acids. Looked up from germline, CDR1 is LNHDA and CDR2 is SQIVND (reference sequence). Trimming took 4 bases from V and 3 from J; bases not matched to a gene: 7. This CDR3 reads CASSTTGGLIYEQYF. DNA for the CDR3: TGTGCCAGTAGTACGACAGGGGGACTCATCTACGAGCAGTACTTC.

The gene calls are TRBV5-1 and TRBJ1-2; 12 bases are shared with TRBD1. CDR1 and CDR2 (germline): SGHRS, YFSETQ. The CDR3 runs 16 residues. V lost 4 bases and J lost 4; bases outside the gene matches: 8. The CDR3 DNA reads TGCGCCAGCAGCCCCGGGACAGGGGGCATTCTCTATGGCTACACCTTC. This encodes CASSPGTGGILYGYTF.

The chain joins TRBV6-5 to TRBJ2-1; no clear D gene. Trimming left V 2 bases short and J 0 bases short, with 8 bases between. Per germline, CDR1 MNHEY and CDR2 SVGAGI. The CDR3 sequence is 15 residues long. CDR3 coding DNA: TGTGCCAGCAGTTACGAAGGTAGCTCCTACAATGAGCAGTTCTTC. Amino acid sequence: CASSYEGSSYNEQFF.

V and J are TRBV7-6 and TRBJ2-6; no clear D gene. V was trimmed by 2 bases and J by 1 base, leaving 9 bases between them. CDR1 and CDR2 from the germline V gene are SGHVS and FNYEAQ. CDR3 length: 16 amino acids. The CDR3 protein is CASSLPWKSGANVLTF. DNA of the CDR3: TGTGCCAGCAGCTTACCATGGAAGTCTGGGGCCAACGTCCTGACTTTC. The full variable domain, its missing parts supplied by reference TRBV7-6 and TRBJ2-6, is GAGVSQSPRYKVTKRGQDVALRCDPISGHVSLYWYRQALGQGPEFLTYFNYEAQQDKSGLPNDRFSAERPEGSISTLTIQRTEQRDSAMYRCASSLPWKSGANVLTFGAGSRLTVL.

This chain connects TRBV14 to TRBJ1-6; D perhaps matches TRBD1 (5 bases). Germline CDR1 reads SGHDN; CDR2 reads FVKESK. V was clipped by 4 bases and J by 5 bases, with 9 bases between them. This CDR3 region has 14 residues. This CDR3 is CASSLGPNNSPLHF. The CDR3 coding sequence is TGTGCCAGCAGCCTGGGACCAAATAATTCACCCCTCCACTTT.

This clone was counted a single time. This sequence joins TRBV7-8 and TRBJ2-7; TRBD1 is a possible D gene (6 bases). In germline, CDR1 is SGHVS, CDR2 FQNEAQ. Trimming removed 1 base from V and 2 bases from J, with 9 bases in between. This CDR3 has 14 residues. The CDR3 region is CASSLDWTAYEQYF. CDR3 DNA: TGTGCCAGCAGCTTAGACTGGACAGCCTACGAGCAGTACTTC.

The chain couples TRBV7-6 to TRBJ1-2, with D unresolved. This CDR3 has 17 residues. Germline CDR1 is SGHVS and CDR2 is FNYEAQ. Trimming took off 5 bases at V and 4 bases at J, with 23 bases between the two ends. In DNA form, the CDR3 reads TGTGCCAGCAGCCCGTCGTGGTTGAGAGGCTTTACCTATGGCTACACCTTC. Encoded protein: CASSPSWLRGFTYGYTF.

This chain links TRBV24-1 with TRBJ1-2; maybe TRBD1 (5 bases). Germline V gene sequence: CDR1 KGHDR, CDR2 SFDVKD. There are 15 residues in the CDR3. Trimming left V 4 bases short and J 4 bases short, with 15 bases between. This CDR3 is CATSDAGRGVYGYTF. The CDR3 DNA reads TGTGCCACCAGTGACGCGGGGCGCGGGGTCTATGGCTACACCTTC.

This chain uses TRBV27 with TRBJ1-1, with D perhaps TRBD1 (5 bases). Germline CDR1 reads MNHEY; CDR2 reads SMNVEV (reference sequence). The V end was cut by 8 bases, the J end by 5 bases, with 15 bases between. The CDR3 has 13 residues. The CDR3 DNA sequence: TGTGCCAGCCGGAGGAGGGGAGCGACTGAAGCTTTCTTT. It yields the protein CASRRRGATEAFF.

This chain links TRBV6-6 with TRBJ2-1; D gene uncertain. Per germline, CDR1 MNHNY and CDR2 SVGAGI (reference sequence). V was pared by 7 bases and J by 0 bases, with 7 bases between. The CDR3 runs 13 residues. CDR3 amino acids: CASNPSSYNEQFF. The DNA for the CDR3 is TGTGCCAGCAATCCAAGCTCCTACAATGAGCAGTTCTTC.

The genes are TRBV12-3 or TRBV12-4 and TRBJ1-1; unclear D gene. The V end lost 3 bases, the J end lost 11 bases, and 13 bases lay between the germline ends. CDR3 length: 12 residues. This CDR3 reads CASSFKWNAAFF. DNA of the CDR3: TGTGCCAGCAGTTTTAAGTGGAATGCCGCTTTCTTT.

The rearrangement uses TRBV5-1 and TRBJ2-7; D is possibly TRBD1 or TRBD2 (5 bases each). The ends were cut back, 4 bases at V and 6 bases at J, with 20 bases in the middle. Per germline, CDR1 SGHRS and CDR2 YFSETQ. The CDR3 length is 15 residues. CDR3 sequence reads: CASSTPESPGAEQYF. The CDR3 nucleotides read TGCGCCAGCAGCACTCCGGAGAGCCCCGGGGCCGAGCAGTACTTC. Full variable domain (missing parts from reference TRBV5-1 and TRBJ2-7): KAGVTQTPRYLIKTRGQQVTLSCSPISGHRSVSWYQQTPGQGLQFLFEYFSETQRNKGNFPGRFSGRQFSNSRSEMNVSTLELGDSALYLCASSTPESPGAEQYFGPGTRLTVT.

V gene TRBV5-1 combines with J gene TRBJ2-1; no clear D gene. Germline CDR1 and CDR2: SGHRS and YFSETQ. Between the trimmed V and J ends, which lost 4 bases and 9 bases, there was a span of 17 bases. This CDR3 is 14 amino acids long. This CDR3 is CASSHPTKRSEQFF. Written as DNA, the CDR3 is TGCGCCAGCAGCCACCCGACAAAAAGGAGTGAGCAGTTCTTC.

The V call is TRBV7-8, the J call TRBJ2-1; D is possibly TRBD1 or TRBD2 (6 bases each). V gave up 1 base and J gave up 5 bases, with 15 bases separating them. Germline V gives CDR1 SGHVS, CDR2 FQNEAQ. The CDR3 is made up of 16 amino acids. This chain's CDR3 is CASSLGGGLSHNEQFF. CDR3 sequence (DNA): TGTGCCAGCAGCTTAGGAGGGGGACTTAGCCACAATGAGCAGTTCTTC.